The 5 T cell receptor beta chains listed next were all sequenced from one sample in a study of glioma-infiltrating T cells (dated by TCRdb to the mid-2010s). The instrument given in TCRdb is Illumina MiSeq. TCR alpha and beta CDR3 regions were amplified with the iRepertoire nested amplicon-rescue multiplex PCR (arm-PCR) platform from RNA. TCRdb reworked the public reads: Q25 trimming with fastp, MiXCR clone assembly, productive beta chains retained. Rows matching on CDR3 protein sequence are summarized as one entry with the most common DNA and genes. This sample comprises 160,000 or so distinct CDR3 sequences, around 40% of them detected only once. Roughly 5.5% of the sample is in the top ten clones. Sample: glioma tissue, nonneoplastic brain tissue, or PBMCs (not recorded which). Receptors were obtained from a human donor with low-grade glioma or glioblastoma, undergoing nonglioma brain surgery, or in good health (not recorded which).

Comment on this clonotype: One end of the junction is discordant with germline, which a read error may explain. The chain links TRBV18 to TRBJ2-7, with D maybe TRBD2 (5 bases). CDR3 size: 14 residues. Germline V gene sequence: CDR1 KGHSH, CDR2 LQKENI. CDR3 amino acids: CASSLQASSYELYF. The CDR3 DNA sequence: TGTGCCAGCTCACTCCAGGCTAGCTCCTACGAGCTGTACTTC.

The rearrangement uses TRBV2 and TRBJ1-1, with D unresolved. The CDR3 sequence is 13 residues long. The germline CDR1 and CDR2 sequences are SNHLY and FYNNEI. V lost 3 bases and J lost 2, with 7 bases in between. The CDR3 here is CASSDDFNTEAFF. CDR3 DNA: TGTGCCAGCAGTGACGACTTTAACACTGAAGCTTTCTTT.

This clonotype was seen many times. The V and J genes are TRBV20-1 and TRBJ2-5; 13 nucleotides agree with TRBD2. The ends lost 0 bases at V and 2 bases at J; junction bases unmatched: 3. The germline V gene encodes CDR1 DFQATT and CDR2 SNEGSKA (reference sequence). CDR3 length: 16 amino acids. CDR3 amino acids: CSARDVTSGRQETQYF. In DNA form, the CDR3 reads TGCAGTGCTAGAGATGTGACTAGCGGGAGGCAAGAGACCCAGTACTTC.

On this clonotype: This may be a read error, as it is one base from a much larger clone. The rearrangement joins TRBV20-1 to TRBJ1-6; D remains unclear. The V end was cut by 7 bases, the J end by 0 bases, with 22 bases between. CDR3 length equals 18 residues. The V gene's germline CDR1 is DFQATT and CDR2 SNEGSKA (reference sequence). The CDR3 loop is CSDRQSGGLSSYNSPLHF. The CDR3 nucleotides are TGCAGTGATAGGCAATCGGGCGGATTGAGCTCCTATAATTCACCCCTCCACTTT.

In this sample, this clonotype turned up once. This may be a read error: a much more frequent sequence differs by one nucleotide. Here the CDR3 DNA reads TGTGCCAGCAGCAAAGTTCCTGCGGGAGGGAGAAATGAGCAGTTCTTC. Its translation is CASSKVPAGGRNEQFF. V gene TRBV7-2 combines with J gene TRBJ2-1; 9 positions agree with TRBD2. The CDR3 has 16 residues. Germline V gene sequence: CDR1 SGHTA, CDR2 FQGNSA. V was pared by 5 bases and J by 7 bases, with 12 bases of the junction left unmatched.